This record covers a single T cell receptor (beta chain). Sequencing was performed with immunoSEQ multiplex PCR; in TCRdb, only in-frame clones are kept and a portion is missing. Of approximately 180,000 clones in the sample, roughly four fifths were seen once. These data come from a study of blood T cell repertoires in COVID-19. This clonotype was sampled from a woman older than 75 with COVID-19, enrolled during active disease. The sample consisted of peripheral blood.

The CDR3 reads CASGAPYNYGYTF. CDR3 DNA: TGTGCCAGCGGTGCGCCTTATAACTATGGCTACACCTTC. The chain is built from TRBV28 and TRBJ1-2, with D unresolved. The germline V gene encodes CDR1 MDHEN and CDR2 SYDVKM. The V end lost 8 bases, the J end lost 1 base, and 11 bases lay between the germline ends. There are 13 residues in the CDR3.